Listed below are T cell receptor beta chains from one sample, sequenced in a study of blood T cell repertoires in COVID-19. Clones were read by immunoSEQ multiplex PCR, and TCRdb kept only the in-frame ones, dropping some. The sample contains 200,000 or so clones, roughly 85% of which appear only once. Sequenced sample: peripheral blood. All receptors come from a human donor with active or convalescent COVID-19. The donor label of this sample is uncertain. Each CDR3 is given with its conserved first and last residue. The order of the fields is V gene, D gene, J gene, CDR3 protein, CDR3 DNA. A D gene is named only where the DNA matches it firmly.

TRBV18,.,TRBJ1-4,CASSPGLNEKLFF,TGTGCCAGCTCACCAGGGCTTAATGAAAAACTGTTTTTT
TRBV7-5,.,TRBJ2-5,CVRSLGSDWAGGRMETQYF,TGTGTCAGAAGCTTAGGCTCTGATTGGGCGGGAGGGCGGATGGAGACCCAGTACTTC
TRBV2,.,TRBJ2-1,CASEGPSRREQFF,TGTGCCAGCGAAGGCCCGTCCCGGAGGGAGCAGTTCTTC
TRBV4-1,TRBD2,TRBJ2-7,CASSQEASGRAQYF,TGCGCCAGCAGCCAAGAGGCTAGCGGGAGGGCGCAGTACTTC
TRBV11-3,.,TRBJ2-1,CASSGGPGNEQFF,TGTGCCAGCTCTGGAGGGCCTGGCAATGAGCAGTTCTTC
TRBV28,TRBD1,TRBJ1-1,CASSLTGGARGITEAFF,TGTGCCAGCAGTCTTACAGGGGGTGCACGAGGCATCACTGAAGCTTTCTTT
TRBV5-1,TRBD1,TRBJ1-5,CASSLEGADQPQHF,TGCGCCAGCAGCTTGGAGGGGGCGGATCAGCCCCAGCATTTT
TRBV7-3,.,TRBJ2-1,CASSLKGGMANEQFF,TGTGCCAGCAGCTTAAAAGGCGGGATGGCCAATGAGCAGTTCTTC
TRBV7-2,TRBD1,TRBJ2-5,CASSLGQGEETQYF,TGTGCCAGCAGCTTAGGACAGGGAGAAGAGACCCAGTACTTC
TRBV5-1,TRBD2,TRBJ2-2,CASRSEAGGTTGELFF,TGCGCCAGCAGGTCGGAGGCGGGAGGTACCACCGGGGAGCTGTTTTTT
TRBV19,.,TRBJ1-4,CASSTGRGSDNEKLFF,TGTGCCAGTAGTACCGGGCGCGGGTCGGATAATGAAAAACTGTTTTTT
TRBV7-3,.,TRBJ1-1,CASSLGQVDPAFF,TGTGCCAGCAGCTTAGGGCAGGTCGATCCGGCTTTCTTT
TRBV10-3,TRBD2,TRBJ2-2,CAISGTSGRASGELFF,TGTGCCATCAGTGGGACTAGCGGGAGGGCCTCCGGGGAGCTGTTTTTT
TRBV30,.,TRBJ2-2,CAWSVDPWRGRDTGELFF,TGTGCCTGGAGTGTAGACCCCTGGAGGGGGCGGGACACCGGGGAGCTGTTTTTT